A selection of T cell receptor beta chains follows, all from one sample in a study of CD8 T cells in ankylosing spondylitis. TCRdb analysed the 5' RACE reads with MiXCR anew, one entry per CDR3 protein. The sample has 200,000 to 300,000 distinct CDR3 sequences; about 10% are singletons. Sequenced material: blood, either unsorted or a sorted T cell fraction (not recorded which). The receptors originated from a male donor with ankylosing spondylitis or in good health (not recorded which). Each CDR3 is given with its conserved first and last residue. A D gene is named only where the DNA matches it firmly. The size field is filled for only some rows; it gives once, few, many or a size class.

size,V,J,D,CDR3,DNA
many,TRBV4-1,TRBJ1-2,NA,CASSDPPAYTF,TGCGCCAGCAGCGACCCCCCCGCCTACACCTTC
many,TRBV30,TRBJ2-1,TRBD2,CAWSIPTSGIAYNEQFF,TGTGCCTGGAGTATCCCGACTAGCGGGATAGCCTACAATGAGCAGTTCTTC
NA,TRBV7-9,TRBJ1-3,NA,CASSFDISGNTIYF,TGTGCCAGCAGCTTCGACATATCTGGAAACACCATATATTTT
many,TRBV11-2,TRBJ2-7,NA,CASSAGTPGSYEQYF,TGTGCCAGCAGCGCCGGGACCCCCGGGTCCTACGAGCAGTACTTC
many,TRBV30,TRBJ2-2,NA,CAWKNELNTGELFF,TGTGCCTGGAAAAATGAACTTAACACCGGGGAGCTGTTTTTT
many,TRBV3-1,TRBJ2-2,NA,CASSGLTGGAGHTGELFF,TGTGCCAGCAGCGGCCTTACGGGCGGAGCGGGTCACACCGGGGAGCTGTTTTTT
many,TRBV20-1,TRBJ2-7,NA,CSATIGPTEQQYF,TGCAGTGCCACGATAGGGCCAACCGAACAGCAGTACTTC
many,TRBV20-1,TRBJ1-1,NA,CSARASGRWEAFF,TGCAGTGCTAGAGCATCGGGGCGTTGGGAAGCTTTCTTT
many,TRBV5-8,TRBJ2-5,NA,CASSATRAQETQYF,TGTGCCAGCAGCGCCACTAGGGCCCAAGAGACCCAGTACTTC
NA,TRBV10-3,TRBJ2-1,NA,CAISPQGDFLGSYNEQFF,TGTGCCATCAGTCCCCAGGGGGACTTCCTGGGGTCCTACAATGAGCAGTTCTTC
NA,TRBV1,TRBJ2-4,NA,CTSSPGGDDIQYF,TGCACCAGCAGCCCAGGAGGGGACGACATTCAGTACTTC